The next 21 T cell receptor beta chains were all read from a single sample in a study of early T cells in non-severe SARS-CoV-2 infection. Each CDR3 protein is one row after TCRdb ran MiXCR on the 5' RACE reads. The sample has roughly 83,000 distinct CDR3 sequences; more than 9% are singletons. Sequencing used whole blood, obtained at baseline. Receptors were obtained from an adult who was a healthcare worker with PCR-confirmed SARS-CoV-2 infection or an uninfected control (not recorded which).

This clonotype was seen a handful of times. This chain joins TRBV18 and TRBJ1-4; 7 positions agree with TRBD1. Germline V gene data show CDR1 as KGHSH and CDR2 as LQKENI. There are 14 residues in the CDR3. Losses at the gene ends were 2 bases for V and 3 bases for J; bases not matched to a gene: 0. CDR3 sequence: CASSPGQANEKLFF. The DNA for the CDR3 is TGTGCCAGCTCACCAGGACAGGCTAATGAAAAACTGTTTTTT.

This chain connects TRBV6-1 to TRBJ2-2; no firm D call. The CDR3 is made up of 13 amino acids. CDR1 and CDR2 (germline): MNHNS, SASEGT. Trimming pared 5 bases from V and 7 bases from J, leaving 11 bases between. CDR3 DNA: TGTGCCAGCAGTCCCCTAGTAGACGGGGAGCTGTTTTTT. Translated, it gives CASSPLVDGELFF.

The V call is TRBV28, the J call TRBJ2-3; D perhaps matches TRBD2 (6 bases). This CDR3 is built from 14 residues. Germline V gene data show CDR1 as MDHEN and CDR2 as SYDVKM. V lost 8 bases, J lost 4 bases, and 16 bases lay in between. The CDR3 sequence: CASWKSGTADTQYF. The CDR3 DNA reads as TGTGCCAGCTGGAAATCCGGGACTGCAGATACGCAGTATTTT.

The CDR3 loop is CASKDRVQETQYF. The CDR3 region has the DNA TGTGCCAGCAAGGACAGGGTCCAAGAGACCCAGTACTTC. The gene calls are TRBV5-4 and TRBJ2-5, with 8 nucleotides matching TRBD1. The CDR3 length is 13 residues. The germline V gene has CDR1 SGHNT and CDR2 YYREEE (reference sequence). Trimming took 6 bases from V and 1 from J; bases not matched to a gene: 2.

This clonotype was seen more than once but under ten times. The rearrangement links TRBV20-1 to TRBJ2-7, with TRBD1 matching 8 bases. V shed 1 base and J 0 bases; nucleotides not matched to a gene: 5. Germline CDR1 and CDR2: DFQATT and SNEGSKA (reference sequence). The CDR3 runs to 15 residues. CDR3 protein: CSARVWTGSSYEQYF. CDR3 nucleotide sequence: TGCAGTGCTAGAGTTTGGACAGGGAGCTCCTACGAGCAGTACTTC.

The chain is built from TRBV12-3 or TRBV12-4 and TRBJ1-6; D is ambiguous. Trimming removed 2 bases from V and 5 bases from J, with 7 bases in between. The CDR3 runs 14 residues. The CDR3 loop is CASSLNGDNSPLHF. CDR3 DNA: TGTGCCAGCAGTTTAAACGGAGATAATTCACCCCTCCACTTT.

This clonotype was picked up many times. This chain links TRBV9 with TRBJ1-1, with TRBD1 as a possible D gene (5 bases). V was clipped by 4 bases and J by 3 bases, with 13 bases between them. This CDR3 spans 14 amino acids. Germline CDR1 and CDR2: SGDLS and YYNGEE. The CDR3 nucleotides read TGTGCCAGCAGCCCTAACCAGGGAGACACTGAAGCTTTCTTT. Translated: CASSPNQGDTEAFF. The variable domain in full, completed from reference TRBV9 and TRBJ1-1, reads DSGVTQTPKHLITATGQRVTLRCSPRSGDLSVYWYQQSLDQGLQFLIQYYNGEERAKGNILERFSAQQFPDLHSELNLSSLELGDSALYFCASSPNQGDTEAFFGQGTRLTVV.

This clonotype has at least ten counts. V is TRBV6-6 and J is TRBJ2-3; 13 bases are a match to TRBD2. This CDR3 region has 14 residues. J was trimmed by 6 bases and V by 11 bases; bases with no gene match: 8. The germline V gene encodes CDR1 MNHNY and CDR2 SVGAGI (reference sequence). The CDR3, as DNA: TGTGCCGGCACTAGCGGGAGGGAGGGGGATACGCAGTATTTT. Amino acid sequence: CAGTSGREGDTQYF.

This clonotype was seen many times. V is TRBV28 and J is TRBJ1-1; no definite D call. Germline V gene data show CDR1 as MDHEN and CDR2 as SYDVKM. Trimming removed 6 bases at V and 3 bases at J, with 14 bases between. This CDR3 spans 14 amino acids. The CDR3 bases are TGTGCCAGCAGACCACACACTACATACACTGAAGCTTTCTTT. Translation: CASRPHTTYTEAFF.

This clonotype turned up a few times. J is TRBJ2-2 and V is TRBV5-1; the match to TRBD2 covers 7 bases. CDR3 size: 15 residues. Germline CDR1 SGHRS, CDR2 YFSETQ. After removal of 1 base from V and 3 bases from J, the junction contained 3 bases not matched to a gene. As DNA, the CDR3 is TGCGCCAGCAGCTTGATGGCGGGGGACACCGGGGAGCTGTTTTTT. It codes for CASSLMAGDTGELFF.

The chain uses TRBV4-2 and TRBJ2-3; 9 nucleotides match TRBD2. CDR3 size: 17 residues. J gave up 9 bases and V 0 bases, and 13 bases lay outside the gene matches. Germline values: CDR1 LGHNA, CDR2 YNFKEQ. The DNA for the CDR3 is TGTGCCAGCAGCCAAGATCGTCCAGCGGGGGGTAGGGGGACGCAGTATTTT. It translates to CASSQDRPAGGRGTQYF.

CDR3 residues: CSAGTRGNEQFF. CDR3 coding DNA: TGCAGTGCTGGGACTAGGGGCAATGAGCAGTTCTTC. The chain employs TRBV20-1 and TRBJ2-1, with TRBD2 matching 8 bases. CDR3 length: 12 amino acids. Trimming took 5 bases from V and 6 from J; bases not matched to a gene: 3. Germline V gene lookup returns CDR1 DFQATT and CDR2 SNEGSKA (reference sequence).

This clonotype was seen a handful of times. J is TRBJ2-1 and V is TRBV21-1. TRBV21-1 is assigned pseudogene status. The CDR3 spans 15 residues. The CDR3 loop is CASSAPNHEEDEQFF. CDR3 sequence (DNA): TGTGCCAGCAGCGCTCCTAACCACGAGGAAGATGAGCAGTTCTTC.

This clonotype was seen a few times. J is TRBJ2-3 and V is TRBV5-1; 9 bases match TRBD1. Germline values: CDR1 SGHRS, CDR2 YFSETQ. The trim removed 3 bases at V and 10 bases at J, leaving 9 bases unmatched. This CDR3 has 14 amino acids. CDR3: CASSSGQGKDPQYF. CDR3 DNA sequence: TGCGCCAGCAGCTCTGGACAGGGGAAGGATCCGCAGTATTTT.

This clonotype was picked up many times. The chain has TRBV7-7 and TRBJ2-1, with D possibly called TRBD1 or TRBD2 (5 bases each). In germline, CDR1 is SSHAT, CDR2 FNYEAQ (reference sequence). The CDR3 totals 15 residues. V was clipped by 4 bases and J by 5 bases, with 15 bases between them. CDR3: CASSSGTLGNNEQFF. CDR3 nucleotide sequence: TGTGCCAGCAGCTCCGGGACGCTAGGGAACAATGAGCAGTTCTTC.

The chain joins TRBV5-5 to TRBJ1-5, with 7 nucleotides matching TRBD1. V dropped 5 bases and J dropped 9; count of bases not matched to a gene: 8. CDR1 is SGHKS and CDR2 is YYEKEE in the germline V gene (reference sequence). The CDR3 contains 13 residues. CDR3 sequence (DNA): TGTGCCAGCAGTCGAGGACAGGCGGGGCCCCAGCATTTT. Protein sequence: CASSRGQAGPQHF.

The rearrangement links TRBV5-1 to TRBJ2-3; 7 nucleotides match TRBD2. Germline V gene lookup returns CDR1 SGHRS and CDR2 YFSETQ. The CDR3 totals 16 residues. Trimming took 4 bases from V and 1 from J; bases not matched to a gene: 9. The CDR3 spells CASSPGGGMGTDTQYF. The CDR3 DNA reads TGCGCCAGCAGCCCGGGGGGAGGAATGGGCACAGATACGCAGTATTTT.

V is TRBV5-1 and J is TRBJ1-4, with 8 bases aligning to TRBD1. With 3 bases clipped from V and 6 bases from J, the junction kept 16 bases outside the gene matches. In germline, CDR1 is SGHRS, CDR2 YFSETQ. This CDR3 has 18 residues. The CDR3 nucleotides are TGCGCCAGCAGCTCGAGGATGCGACAGGGGAAGAGCGATGAAAAACTGTTTTTT. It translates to CASSSRMRQGKSDEKLFF.

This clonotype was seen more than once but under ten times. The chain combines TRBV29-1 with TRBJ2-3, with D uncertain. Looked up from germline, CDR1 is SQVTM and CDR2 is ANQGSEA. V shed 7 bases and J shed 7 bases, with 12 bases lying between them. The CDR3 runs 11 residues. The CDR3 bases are TGCAGCGCACTCTCGACCCATACGCAGTATTTT. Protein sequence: CSALSTHTQYF.

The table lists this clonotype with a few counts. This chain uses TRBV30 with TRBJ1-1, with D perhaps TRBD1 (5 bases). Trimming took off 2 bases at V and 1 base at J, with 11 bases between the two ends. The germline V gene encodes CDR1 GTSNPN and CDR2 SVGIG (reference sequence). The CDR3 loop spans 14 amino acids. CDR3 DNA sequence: TGTGCCTGGAGTACCGACAGTGCGAACACTGAAGCTTTCTTT. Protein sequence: CAWSTDSANTEAFF. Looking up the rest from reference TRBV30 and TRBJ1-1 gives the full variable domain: SQTIHQWPATLVQPVGSPLSLECTVEGTSNPNLYWYRQAAGRGLQLLFYSVGIGQISSEVPQNLSASRPQDRQFILSSKKLLLSDSGFYLCAWSTDSANTEAFFGQGTRLTVV.

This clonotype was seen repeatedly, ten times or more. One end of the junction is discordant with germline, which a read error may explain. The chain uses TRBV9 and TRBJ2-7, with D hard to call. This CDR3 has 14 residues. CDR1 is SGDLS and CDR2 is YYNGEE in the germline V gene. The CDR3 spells CASSVSPGSHEQYF. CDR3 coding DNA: TGTGCCAGCAGCGTCTCCCCTGGCTCCCACGAGCAGTACTTC.